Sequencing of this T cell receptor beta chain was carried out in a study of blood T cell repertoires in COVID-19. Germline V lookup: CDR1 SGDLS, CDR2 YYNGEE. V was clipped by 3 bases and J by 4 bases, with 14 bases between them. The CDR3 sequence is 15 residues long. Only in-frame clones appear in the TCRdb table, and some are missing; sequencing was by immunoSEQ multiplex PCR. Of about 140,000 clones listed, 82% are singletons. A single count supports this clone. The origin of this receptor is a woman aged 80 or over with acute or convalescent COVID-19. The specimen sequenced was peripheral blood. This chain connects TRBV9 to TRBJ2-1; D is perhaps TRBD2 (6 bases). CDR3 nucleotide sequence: TGTGCCAGCAGCGCCCGGCTAGCGCCTTACAATGAGCAGTTCTTC. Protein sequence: CASSARLAPYNEQFF.